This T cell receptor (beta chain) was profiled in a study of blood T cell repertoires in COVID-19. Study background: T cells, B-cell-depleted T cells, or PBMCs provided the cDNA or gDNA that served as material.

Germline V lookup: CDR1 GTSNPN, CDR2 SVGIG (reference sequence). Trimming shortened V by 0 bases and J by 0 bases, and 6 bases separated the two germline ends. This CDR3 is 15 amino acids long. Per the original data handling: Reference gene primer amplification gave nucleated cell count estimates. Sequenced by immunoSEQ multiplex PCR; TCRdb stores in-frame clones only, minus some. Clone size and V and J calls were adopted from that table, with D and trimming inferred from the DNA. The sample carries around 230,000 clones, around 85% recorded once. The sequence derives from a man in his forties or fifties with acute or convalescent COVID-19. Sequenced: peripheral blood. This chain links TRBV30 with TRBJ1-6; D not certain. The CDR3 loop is CAWSVGSSYNSPLHF. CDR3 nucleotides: TGTGCCTGGAGTGTCGGGAGCTCCTATAATTCACCCCTCCACTTT.